The 2 T cell receptor beta chains below come from one sample, sequenced in a study of radiotherapy plus CTLA-4 blockade in lung cancer (dated 2018 in TCRdb). Library creation used the immunoSEQ multiplex PCR assay. Drawn from immuneACCESS, this table holds only the in-frame rearrangements with V and J called that TCRdb kept. Clones are partly lost; checked studies trace under half to an unresolved V gene and leave the rest unexplained. This sample holds tens of thousands of clones; under 85% were observed only once. The ten top clones hold 0.82% of the sample. The source material was peripheral blood, sampled from a patient treated with radiotherapy plus ipilimumab. These receptors came from a human donor with non-small cell lung cancer who had stable disease on radiotherapy plus ipilimumab.

The V call is TRBV11-2, the J call TRBJ1-1, with D unclear. Germline V CDR1 and CDR2: SGHAT, FQNNGV. V was clipped by 5 bases and J by 8 bases, with 15 bases between them. This CDR3 spans 13 amino acids. DNA for the CDR3: TGTGCCAGCAGCGCAGGAAAGCTGTTAGAAGCTTTCTTT. Translated: CASSAGKLLEAFF.

The table lists this clone with a few counts. The chain has TRBV5-4 and TRBJ2-7; maybe TRBD1 (6 bases). With 4 bases removed from V and 5 bases from J, the gap between germline ends came to 13 bases. There are 13 residues in the CDR3. CDR1 is SGHNT and CDR2 is YYREEE in the germline V gene (reference sequence). DNA for the CDR3: TGTGCCAGCAGCACCGGGACAAATGACGAGCAGTACTTC. This sequence encodes CASSTGTNDEQYF.